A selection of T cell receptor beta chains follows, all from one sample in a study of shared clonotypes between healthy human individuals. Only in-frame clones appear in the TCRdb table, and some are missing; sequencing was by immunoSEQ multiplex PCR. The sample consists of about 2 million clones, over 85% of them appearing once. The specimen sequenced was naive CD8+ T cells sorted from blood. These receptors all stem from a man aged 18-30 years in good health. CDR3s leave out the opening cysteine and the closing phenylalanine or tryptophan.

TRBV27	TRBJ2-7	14	ASQPGLAGPLGEQY
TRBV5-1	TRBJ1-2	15	ASSLESAGKANYGYT
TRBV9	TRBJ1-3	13	ASSVSTDEGNTIY
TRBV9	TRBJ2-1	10	ASSQQGTEQF
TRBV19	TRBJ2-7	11	ASSAGTGVEQY
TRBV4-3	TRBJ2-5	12	ASSQIGSQETQY
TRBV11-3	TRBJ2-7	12	ASSLAGSSYEQY
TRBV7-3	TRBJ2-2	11	ASSLTEPGELF
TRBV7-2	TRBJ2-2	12	ASNPLGTTGELF
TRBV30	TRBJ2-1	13	AWSGVPGAYNEQF
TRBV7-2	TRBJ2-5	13	ASSDRDLREETQY